This T cell receptor (beta chain) emerged from a study of shared clonotypes between healthy human individuals. The study's findings and limits: Naive subsets, compared against memory subsets, generally had larger estimated richness values. Clonotypes shared by all four donors outscored non-shared clonotypes in generation probability.

Germline CDR1 is SGHTA and CDR2 is FQGNSA. CDR3 length: 15 residues. Only in-frame clones appear in the TCRdb table, and some are missing; sequencing was by immunoSEQ multiplex PCR. The sample holds roughly 2.5 million clones, approximately 90% seen once. Points on this clone: Antigen specificity is unknown. One end of the junction varies from germline; a read error may be responsible.

The sequence was obtained from a man in his late teens or twenties in good health. Material for sequencing was naive CD4+ T cells sorted from blood. As to subset: CD45RA+ positively selected. The chain links TRBV7-2 to TRBJ2-7; 7 positions agree with TRBD1. The CDR3 spells CASSSFRTGSLLGDF. CDR3 DNA: TGTGCCAGCAGCTCATTCCGGACAGGATCTTTACTTGGGGACTTC.